This T cell receptor beta chain was sequenced for a study of identical twins. General study findings and limits: Models came in too low on out-of-frame TCR alpha sharing in monozygotic twins.

A universal primer site arose from template switching, and cDNA bore unique molecular identifiers. One entry per CDR3 protein, called by TCRdb with MiXCR from the 5' RACE reads. The repertoire has about 520,000 distinct CDR3 sequences, 20% to 25% of them found once; the top ten carry roughly 0.9%. Trimming removed 6 bases from V and 4 bases from J; junction bases left unmatched: 24. Germline loops: CDR1 DFQATT, CDR2 SNEGSKA (reference sequence). The CDR3 totals 19 residues. Remarks on this clonotype: Its antigen is not known.

These same data were also listed under a study on T cells expressing NK-cell markers. As reported in that work: Serological testing identified seven of the eight sequenced donors as HCMV-seropositive and one as seronegative.

The sequenced material came from CD4+ T cells sorted from blood. This receptor was obtained from a woman aged 18-35 years in good health. This chain uses TRBV20-1 with TRBJ2-3; 8 bases are a match to TRBD2. CDR3: CSAEDRRLATARVADTQYF. The CDR3 bases are TGCAGTGCAGAGGACAGAAGACTAGCGACCGCCAGGGTGGCAGATACGCAGTATTTT.